This T cell receptor (beta chain) was recorded in a study of cytomegalovirus exposure and HLA in healthy donors (dated by TCRdb to the late 2010s). For context, the study as a whole: An earlier analysis of more than 550 of the donors reported around 280 Gb of sequence data and 117 million unique TCR beta sequences obtained from about 200 million T cells. An early release covering 550 to 700 HLA-typed donors comprised roughly 300 gigabases of sequencing data and some 79 million unique TCR sequences. Of the approximately 400 genotyped donors, 81% fell in the genetic ancestry cluster associated with self-reported Caucasian donors. The aim of the study was to test whether cataloging public T cell receptors could identify signatures of past pathogen exposure. Using immunosequencing, the study profiled T cell repertoires from around 670 subjects and related those repertoires to cytomegalovirus serostatus. Along with the approximately 700-subject first cohort, a separate validation cohort of around 110 different subjects was used. High-throughput TCR immunosequencing, statistical association of individual TCRs with disease status, and machine learning were combined to predict cytomegalovirus infection status. A later analysis re-analyzed previously published TCR beta repertoires from roughly 690 donors and added high-resolution HLA genotyping to study TCR occurrence patterns. Rather than drawing on any new phenotypic data, the later analysis identified candidate immune exposures from TCR beta sequences and the way those sequences occurred across donors. In an earlier analysis of roughly 600 of the donors, high-throughput TCR beta sequencing was used to judge whether each TCR beta V gene segment behaved as functional or pseudogenic. Alongside the repertoire data, information on donor age, sex, ethnicity and CMV serostatus was compiled. In a later genetic analysis, genome-wide SNP genotypes for about three fifths of the 666 donors were used, and that subset was treated as a discovery cohort. All discovery cohort repertoires had been generated on a single sequencing platform. HLA typing covered class I and class II loci at four-digit resolution. Typing coverage differed by locus: A, B, C, DRB1 and DQB1 were typed in roughly 620-630 donors, DQA1 in 500 to 550, DPA1 in 600 to 610, and DPB1 in 400 to 490. Because of strong linkage in the cohort, five DR-DQ haplotypes were treated as single units for association and clustering. Among about 360 genotyped donors of the cohort, an average of around 240,000 unique TCR beta nucleotide sequences were sequenced per donor, roughly a sixth of them non-productive. Broader findings and caveats from the paper: For the cohort, immune exposure information was limited to CMV serostatus. Sequencing depth was assumed to be roughly uniform across donors in the presence/absence analyses, though that assumption may not hold. In an earlier analysis of 587 of the donors, most TCR beta V segments were observed in productive rearrangements about 87% or about 30% of the time, broadly matching IMGT annotations. In a later analysis, HLA-associated TCR beta chains showed more clonal expansion and lower generation probabilities than non-associated chains that were equally common. In a later analysis, most CMV-associated TCR beta chains were found to appear HLA-restricted, with HLA associations seemingly driven largely by CMV exposure. Because counts were too low, seventeen rarely observed V segments, including chromosome 9 orphons, were excluded from the earlier analysis of 587 of the donors. According to the authors, the approach could potentially be generalized to other disease states and immunological phenotypes. At a false discovery rate of 0.05, a later analysis linked some 17,000 TCR beta sequences to specific HLA alleles. The sequencing pipeline was judged likely to have produced a cluster of highly shared sequence variants as a technical artifact. A further reported finding was that TCR beta sequences accurately predicted the HLA-A and HLA-B alleles for most subjects in the first cohort. Because some donors lacked HLA typing at each locus, the association tests relied only on the typed subset. In vitro tests confirmed that a few of the cytomegalovirus-associated TCR beta chains recognize cytomegalovirus antigens. In a later analysis, the rate of TCR association differed among HLA loci, with DRB1 alleles having the most associated TCRs and HLA-C alleles having the fewest. A later genetic analysis associated a missense DCLRE1C variant with V-gene and J-gene trimming of TCR beta chains, and an independent cohort replicated the association. In both the original and validation cohorts, the classifier was reported to diagnose cytomegalovirus status with high specificity and sensitivity. A total of 150 to 200 TCR beta chains were listed by the study as associated with cytomegalovirus. While some public TCRs were present in many individuals, most TCR sequences turned up only very rarely across donors. In this cohort, only TCR beta chains were sequenced, and detectable features were limited by the absence of alpha or paired-chain data. Strong co-occurrence of HLA alleles, especially DR and DQ, made assigning TCR associations to individual alleles difficult. Some IMGT-functional V segments, including TRBV6-2 and TRBV6-3, could not be distinguished by the 87-base-pair reads and were therefore excluded. Linkage disequilibrium might explain the correlated functional status among segregating V segments, but an unknown experimental factor could not be ruled out. Compared with the roughly 600-donor mean, donors in an Asian-associated ancestry cluster had fewer N-insertions in productive TCRs, according to a later genetic analysis. In a later analysis, several top co-occurrence clusters were reported to appear linked to parvovirus B19, influenza, CMV and Epstein-Barr virus.

Receptors were amplified or captured by the immunoSEQ multiplex PCR assay. A mixture of 60 forward primers for TCR Vbeta segments and 13 reverse primers for TCR Jbeta segments was used in the multiplex PCR. Amplification of the CDR3 region of rearranged TCR beta genes was performed with a multiplex PCR assay on genomic DNA. The amplified TCR beta libraries were sequenced on the Illumina HiSeq System as 87-base-pair reads. Per the authors' processing: A later analysis tallied around 82 million unique TCR beta chains across the approximately 670 repertoires, and about 12 million of those chains were shared by two or more donors. Raw reads were error-corrected and collapsed into unique sequences by a nearest-neighbor algorithm in which closely related sequences were merged to remove PCR and sequencing errors. V, D and J gene segments were assigned by aligning CDR3 sequences to IMGT reference sequences. For a sequence to be retained, a match of at least six nucleotides to both a V gene segment and a J gene segment was required. A rearrangement counted as productive if the CDR3 had no stop codons and remained in frame with V and J, and every other rearrangement counted as non-productive. CDR3 was defined according to IMGT convention as the region running from the second conserved V-encoded cysteine to the conserved J-encoded phenylalanine. The earlier analysis of roughly 590 of the donors excluded sequences that lacked an unambiguous match to a single V gene segment. An earlier analysis of approximately 590 of the donors classified V segments as functional when productive rearrangements were above 56.7% and as segregating when the standard deviation between donors was above 5%. A statistical classification framework was developed to diagnose cytomegalovirus status using the catalog of TCR beta chain sequences. A later analysis assigned V and J genes by comparing TCR nucleotide sequences with IMGT/GENE-DB human TR gene sequences. The TCRdist pipeline was used in a later analysis to assign CDR3 sequences and most-parsimonious VDJ recombination scenarios. In a later analysis, each TCR beta chain was defined by its CDR3 amino acid sequence together with its V-gene family, and reads without a unique V-gene family were excluded. To address suspected cross-contamination and a sequencing artifact, a later analysis removed 450 to 700 highly shared, low-generation-probability nucleotide sequences. In a later analysis, a clonal expansion index for each public chain was calculated from normalized within-repertoire ranks of inferred template counts. In a later analysis, generation probabilities were computed using a VDJ recombination model fitted to out-of-frame rearrangements, and the results were checked against IGoR. In a later analysis, TCR-TCR, TCR-HLA and TCR-CMV co-occurrence was scored with hypergeometric tests, and a repertoire-size bias correction was applied to TCR pairs. False discovery rates were estimated in a later analysis by permuting HLA or CMV assignments 20 times. In a later analysis, co-occurring TCRs were grouped using DBSCAN, and TCRdist sequence similarity was added for clustering within HLA-allele-positive subsets. Repertoires with fewer than 30,000 or more than 120,000 public chains, plus five repertoires with anomalous nucleotide sharing, were excluded from co-occurrence clustering. TCRdb carries this immuneACCESS record with in-frame sequences only. Its versions omit some clonotypes, under half of them owing to an unresolved V gene in the studies checked, with the rest unexplained. That table gives V, J and clone size, and the DNA gave D and trimming. This sample holds 160,000 or so clones; 60% to 80% were observed only once. The ten largest account for roughly 3.7% of the sample.

The cohort comprised 710 or so healthy bone marrow donors. Cohort members were all nominally healthy when sampled, although unrecorded immune exposures were likely present. The donor tested CMV seropositive and was one of the 289 seropositive cohort members. A peripheral blood sample was collected from each donor, and TCR beta sequencing was performed on peripheral blood mononuclear cells. The Qiagen DNeasy Blood Extraction Kit was used to extract genomic DNA from the blood cell samples. At the junction V is shortened by 2 bases and J by 4 bases; bases outside the gene matches: 4. The cysteine opens and the phenylalanine closes a CDR3 of 15 amino acids. Solely the CDR3 DNA is kept, with 45 bases framed from the first base. Per the germline V gene, ENHRY is the CDR1 and SYGVKD is the CDR2. In regard to this clone: Its antigen remains undetermined. No much larger clonotype is one base removed from it; base qualities were not supplied.

Sequencing was done on a sample of PBMCs. This sequence originates from a young man in good health and CMV-seropositive. This receptor chain uses TRBV10-3 and TRBJ2-1; a stretch of 8 junction bases matches TRBD2. The nucleotide sequence is given as TGTGCCATCAGTGAGCGGCGGGGGGCGTACAATGAGCAGTTCTTC. Its coded protein is CAISERRGAYNEQFF.